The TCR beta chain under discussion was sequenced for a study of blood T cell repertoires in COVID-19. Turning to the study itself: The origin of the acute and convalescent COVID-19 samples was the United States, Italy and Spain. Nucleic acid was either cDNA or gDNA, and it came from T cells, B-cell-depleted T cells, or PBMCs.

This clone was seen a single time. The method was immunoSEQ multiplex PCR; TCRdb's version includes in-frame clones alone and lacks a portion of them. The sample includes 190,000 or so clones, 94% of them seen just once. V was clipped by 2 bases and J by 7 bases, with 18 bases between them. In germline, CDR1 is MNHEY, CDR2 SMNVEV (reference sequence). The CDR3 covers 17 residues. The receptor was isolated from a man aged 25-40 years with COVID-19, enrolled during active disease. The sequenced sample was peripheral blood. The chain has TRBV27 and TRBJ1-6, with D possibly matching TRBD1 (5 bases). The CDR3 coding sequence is TGTGCCAGCAGTTTAGGTTTAAGGTACAGGACCAATTCACCCCTCCACTTT. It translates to CASSLGLRYRTNSPLHF.